This TCR beta chain was recorded in a study of immunodeficiency (dated by TCRdb to the late 2010s). A note on the overall study: To search for oligoclonality and VDJ recombination defects, the researchers carried out a repertoire analysis.

Worth noting for this clone: Its recognized antigen is unknown. No base quality values were provided; no much bigger clone lies one nucleotide off.

Genomic DNA was extracted using the QIAamp DNA Blood Mini Kit and was submitted for immunoSEQ repertoire analysis. CDR3 regions were amplified by multiplex PCR from a standard quantity of genomic DNA template. PCR products were sequenced on an Illumina platform. In the source study's methods: Alignment of sequences to a reference was performed, and V, D and J gene definitions were taken from IMGT. Closely related sequences were merged by a nearest-neighbor clustering algorithm so that PCR and sequencing errors were removed. V, D and J usage was analyzed in productive unique and total sequences using ImmunoSEQ Analyzer tools and R version 3.6.1. Drawn from immuneACCESS, this table holds only the in-frame rearrangements with V and J called that TCRdb kept. Clones are partly lost; checked studies trace under half to an unresolved V gene and leave the rest unexplained. V, J and clone size reflect that table, while D and trimming were determined from the DNA. The table for this sample lists 3,400 or so clones; approximately 91% of them were counted only once. The top ten constitute 12% of the sample.

Paper-wide results and their limitations: Based on top-100 and total clonotype frequencies, severe oligoclonality was found in patient CD8+ T cells but not in patient CD4+ T cells. Patient CD8+ T cells showed restricted TRB V-J pairing and lower productive entropy than control CD8+ T cells. In the entropy comparisons of patients versus healthy controls, patients were shown as n=3 (open circles), and an effect on thymic development was only suggested as possible.

Inclusive of the bounding cysteine and phenylalanine, the CDR3 is 13 residues long. Only the CDR3 region is kept as DNA, spanning 39 bases read in frame from base 1. V ends up 5 bases short and J 4 bases short, with an unmatched junction base count of 4. The CDR1 and CDR2 encoded by the germline V gene (reference sequence) are GTSNPN and SVGIG. Before TCR sequencing, CD3+CD8+ T cells were sorted out of fresh PBMCs. Rearrangement joined TRBV30 to TRBJ1-1; 10 of the junction bases match TRBD1. This TCR came from a human donor in good health. The specimen was CD8+ T cells from blood. The CDR3 sequence is CAWGTGVITEAFF. The DNA sequence is as follows: TGTGCCTGGGGGACAGGGGTTATCACTGAAGCTTTCTTT.